The 20 T cell receptor beta chains given below trace back to one sample, sequenced in a study of T-cell reconstitution after alpha-beta-depleted transplantation in children. During its preparation, the TCRbeta library received unique molecular identifiers. One entry per CDR3 protein, called by TCRdb with MiXCR from the PCR reads. Of more than 400,000 distinct CDR3 sequences in the sample, 43% are singletons; the top ten hold 25% to 30%. The specimen was PBMCs, collected before TCRalphabeta/CD19-depleted stem cell transplant. The receptors originated from a girl aged 2 to 9 with aplastic anemia, due to receive a stem cell transplant.

The genes are TRBV20-1 and TRBJ2-3; D gene uncertain. CDR3 length: 14 amino acids. The germline V gene has CDR1 DFQATT and CDR2 SNEGSKA (reference sequence). Trimming cost V 7 bases and J 6 bases, with 20 bases left between them. The CDR3 sequence: CSVPTGLTADTQYF. The CDR3 DNA reads as TGCAGTGTTCCGACCGGGCTTACAGCCGATACGCAGTATTTT.

This clonotype was recorded many times. The genes are TRBV3-1 and TRBJ2-3; 13 bases are shared with TRBD2. With V trimmed by 4 bases and J by 4 bases, 2 bases remained unmatched. The CDR3 covers 15 residues. Germline CDR1 LGHDT, CDR2 YNNKEL (reference sequence). The DNA for the CDR3 is TGTGCCAGCAGCCTAGGACTAGCGGGAGCAGATACGCAGTATTTT. Its protein is CASSLGLAGADTQYF.

In this sample, this clonotype turned up many times. The J gene is TRBJ2-2, the V gene TRBV12-3 or TRBV12-4; 7 bases line up with TRBD1. Losses at the gene ends were 6 bases for V and 0 bases for J; bases not matched to a gene: 10. This CDR3 contains 17 residues. This CDR3 is CASRQGGVGPNTGELFF. The CDR3 region has the DNA TGTGCCAGCAGGCAAGGGGGCGTAGGGCCGAACACCGGGGAGCTGTTTTTT.

In this sample, this clonotype turned up many times. This chain links TRBV7-9 with TRBJ2-1, with TRBD1 matching over 7 bases. Germline V gene sequence: CDR1 SEHNR, CDR2 FQNEAQ (reference sequence). V was pared by 4 bases and J by 6 bases, with 3 bases of the junction left unmatched. The CDR3 sequence is 13 residues long. The CDR3 sequence: CASSWGQLNEQFF. The CDR3 DNA reads TGTGCCAGCAGCTGGGGACAGCTCAATGAGCAGTTCTTC.

This clonotype has ten or more counts. The chain links TRBV4-1 to TRBJ2-2, with D uncertain. Germline CDR1 is MGHRA and CDR2 is YSYEKL. V lost 4 bases, J lost 5 bases, and 8 bases lay in between. The CDR3 spans 13 residues. CDR3 in amino acids: CASSRTSTGELFF. CDR3 nucleotide sequence: TGCGCCAGCAGCCGCACGAGTACCGGGGAGCTGTTTTTT.

This rearrangement joins TRBV6-1 to TRBJ2-5; weak D call: TRBD2 (6 bases). The CDR3 totals 15 residues. Trimming stripped 6 bases from V and 2 bases from J, with 16 bases between. From germline, CDR1 is MNHNS and CDR2 SASEGT. The CDR3, as DNA: TGTGCCAGCAGGCTAGGTCGGGGGAGGCAAGAGACCCAGTACTTC. The encoded protein is CASRLGRGRQETQYF.

The chain combines TRBV11-2 with TRBJ2-3, with 10 bases identical to TRBD1. V lost 2 bases, J lost 3 bases, and 11 bases stayed unmatched. CDR1 SGHAT and CDR2 FQNNGV come from the germline V gene. This CDR3 has 18 amino acids. The DNA of the CDR3 is TGTGCCAGCAGCTTACCCGGGTTCGCGGGACAGGGGACAGATACGCAGTATTTT. As protein: CASSLPGFAGQGTDTQYF.

DNA of the CDR3: TGTGCCAGCAGTTCGGCCAATGAGCAGTTCTTC. Protein sequence: CASSSANEQFF. This chain connects TRBV28 to TRBJ2-1; no firm D call. The germline V gene has CDR1 MDHEN and CDR2 SYDVKM. This CDR3 is built from 11 residues. The V and J ends lost 4 bases and 6 bases respectively, with 4 bases between them.

This clonotype came up many times. The chain carries TRBV5-1 and TRBJ2-1, with 10 bases lining up with TRBD2. The CDR3 has 15 residues. Germline values: CDR1 SGHRS, CDR2 YFSETQ. V dropped 4 bases and J dropped 3; count of bases not matched to a gene: 4. CDR3 sequence reads: CASSASGSSYNEQFF. The DNA of the CDR3 is TGCGCCAGCAGCGCTAGCGGGAGTAGCTACAATGAGCAGTTCTTC.

V gene TRBV6-5 combines with J gene TRBJ2-1, with unresolved D. V lost 0 bases to trimming and J lost 4 bases, with 16 bases between them. Germline CDR1 and CDR2: MNHEY and SVGAGI. This CDR3 spans 17 amino acids. The CDR3, as DNA: TGTGCCAGCAGTTACTCGCCAGGCCCCTTGAAGTACAATGAGCAGTTCTTC. Its translation: CASSYSPGPLKYNEQFF.

This clonotype was observed a few times. The chain carries TRBV10-3 and TRBJ2-1; D uncertain. Germline V gene sequence: CDR1 ENHRY, CDR2 SYGVKD. The V and J ends lost 0 bases and 9 bases respectively, with 6 bases between them. This CDR3 is 12 amino acids long. CDR3 sequence reads: CAISESSVEQFF. CDR3 nucleotides: TGTGCCATCAGTGAGTCTAGTGTTGAGCAGTTCTTC.

This rearrangement joins TRBV6-1 to TRBJ2-1; TRBD2 matches at 12 bases. Germline V gives CDR1 MNHNS, CDR2 SASEGT. Trimming took 1 base from V and 8 from J; bases not matched to a gene: 6. The CDR3 has 16 residues. In DNA form, the CDR3 reads TGTGCCAGCAGTGAAGGGCTAGCGGGAGGGCTCGATGAGCAGTTCTTC. It translates to CASSEGLAGGLDEQFF.

This clonotype occurred many times. The chain carries TRBV5-1 and TRBJ2-5; weak D call: TRBD2 (6 bases). V gave up 0 bases and J gave up 5 bases, with 14 bases separating them. The CDR3 totals 15 residues. Per the germline V gene, CDR1 is SGHRS and CDR2 is YFSETQ. As DNA, the CDR3 is TGCGCCAGCAGCTTGGCCAGACGGAGCGGGGAGACCCAGTACTTC. This gives the protein CASSLARRSGETQYF.

A note on this clonotype: The junction shows a germline mismatch at one end, possibly a read error. The chain uses TRBV5-1 and TRBJ2-2, with 8 bases lining up with TRBD1. Germline V gene data show CDR1 as SGHRS and CDR2 as YFSETQ. This CDR3 spans 19 amino acids. The CDR3 bases are TGCGCCAGTAGCTACGGGACAGGTACCTTGCACGCGAACACCGGGGAGCTGTTTTTT. It specifies CASSYGTGTLHANTGELFF.

V and J are TRBV7-2 and TRBJ2-5; D is ambiguous. V lost 3 bases and J 6 bases, leaving 8 bases between the germline ends. The CDR3 totals 12 residues. CDR1 and CDR2 (germline): SGHTA, FQGNSA. As DNA, the CDR3 is TGTGCCAGCAGCTTGTCCGACAAGACCCAGTACTTC. As protein: CASSLSDKTQYF.

The chain uses TRBV4-3 and TRBJ2-7; the D is unclear. Looked up from germline, CDR1 is LGHNA and CDR2 is YSLEER. The ends were cut back, 0 bases at V and 6 bases at J, with 12 bases in the middle. The CDR3 runs to 14 residues. In nucleotides, the CDR3 is TGCGCCAGCAGCCAAGAAGTCGGGTCGCGCGAGCAGTACTTC. As protein: CASSQEVGSREQYF.

This clonotype was observed many times. V is TRBV29-1 and J is TRBJ2-1; weak D call: TRBD1 (6 bases). CDR1 and CDR2 from the germline V gene are SQVTM and ANQGSEA. Trimming cost V 6 bases and J 2 bases, with 14 bases left between them. The CDR3 totals 14 residues. This chain's CDR3 is CSVETGWAYNEQFF. In DNA, the CDR3 is TGCAGCGTAGAGACAGGTTGGGCCTACAATGAGCAGTTCTTC.

This clonotype was counted a few times. V is TRBV7-9 and J is TRBJ1-1; D gene unclear. Germline CDR1 SEHNR, CDR2 FQNEAQ (reference sequence). The CDR3 has 15 amino acids. Trimming took 6 bases from V and 5 from J, leaving 19 bases between them. CDR3 in amino acids: CASSHRPTLGTEAFF. The CDR3 region has the DNA TGTGCCAGCAGTCACCGACCCACTTTAGGGACTGAAGCTTTCTTT.

The V and J genes are TRBV12-3 or TRBV12-4 and TRBJ2-2, with D perhaps TRBD1 (6 bases). The CDR3 spans 16 residues. V was shortened by 6 bases and J by 6 bases, with 20 bases between the two germline ends. The CDR3 reads CASRRPLARGPGELFF. The CDR3 nucleotides read TGTGCCAGCAGACGACCTCTAGCCAGGGGACCCGGGGAGCTGTTTTTT.

The rearrangement uses TRBV11-2 and TRBJ1-1; 10 positions match TRBD1. V was clipped by 2 bases and J by 7 bases; unmatched bases: 7. The CDR3 is 15 amino acids. Germline assignment: CDR1 SGHAT and CDR2 FQNNGV. The CDR3 nucleotides are TGTGCCAGCAGCTTACCCCGGGACAGGGGCGGTGAAGCTTTCTTT. It yields the protein CASSLPRDRGGEAFF. The whole variable domain, remainder taken from reference TRBV11-2 and TRBJ1-1, is EAGVAQSPRYKIIEKRQSVAFWCNPISGHATLYWYQQILGQGPKLLIQFQNNGVVDDSQLPKDRFSAERLKGVDSTLKIQPAKLEDSAVYLCASSLPRDRGGEAFFGQGTRLTVV.